Following are 27 T cell receptor beta chains from one sample sequenced in a study of regulatory T cells in long-lasting Graves disease. Arm-PCR of CDR3 regions with iRepertoire HTBI primers generated TCR beta libraries. TCRdb used MiXCR to reprocess the multiplex PCR reads, holding one entry per CDR3 protein. The sample lists some 450,000 distinct CDR3 sequences; 20% to 25% were seen once. Specified time point: persistent/refractory GD, antithyroid drugs over 5 years with positive TRAb. Isolated PBMC RNA provided the starting material for the TCR library. The input for sequencing was peripheral blood mononuclear cells (PBMCs), taken when the disease was refractory, from a patient treated with antithyroid drugs. The source of these receptors is a female donor with Graves disease.

Ten or more counts support this clonotype. The chain couples TRBV11-1 to TRBJ2-5; 8 nucleotides match TRBD1. Unmatched junction bases numbered 13, after V lost 5 bases and J lost 2 bases. Germline-derived CDR1 and CDR2 are SGHAT and FQDESV (reference sequence). The CDR3 length is 17 residues. CDR3 sequence: CASSPTGTGYLQETQYF. The CDR3 region has the DNA TGTGCCAGCAGCCCAACAGGGACAGGCTATCTACAAGAGACCCAGTACTTC.

This clonotype was counted many times. CDR3 sequence: CASSYVGDRTEAFF. DNA for the CDR3: TGTGCCAGCAGCTATGTCGGGGATCGCACTGAAGCTTTCTTT. This chain joins TRBV7-9 and TRBJ1-1; no firm D call. Germline V gene lookup returns CDR1 SEHNR and CDR2 FQNEAQ (reference sequence). V was trimmed by 4 bases and J by 4 bases, leaving 13 bases between them. CDR3 length equals 14 residues.

This clonotype was seen repeatedly, ten times or more. The chain joins TRBV30 to TRBJ1-5; D might be TRBD1 (6 bases). V was pared by 1 base and J by 3 bases, with 16 bases between. The CDR3 contains 16 residues. The germline V gene encodes CDR1 GTSNPN and CDR2 SVGIG (reference sequence). CDR3 protein: CAWSDLRGSDNQPQHF. CDR3 sequence (DNA): TGTGCCTGGAGTGACCTCAGGGGCTCGGACAATCAGCCCCAGCATTTT.

V usage is TRBV2 and J usage is TRBJ2-5; the D gene is possibly TRBD1 (5 bases). The CDR3 has 17 amino acids. V dropped 6 bases and J dropped 5 bases, with 25 bases sitting between them. Looked up from germline, CDR1 is SNHLY and CDR2 is FYNNEI. The CDR3 region has the DNA TGTGCCAGCAGCTACCGCTTTCGTGAAAAGGGGTCGGAGACCCAGTACTTC. Translated: CASSYRFREKGSETQYF.

The gene calls are TRBV13 and TRBJ2-7; 10 bases agree with TRBD2. The CDR3 totals 17 residues. The trim removed 0 bases at V and 5 bases at J, leaving 10 bases unmatched. Germline V gene lookup returns CDR1 PRHDT and CDR2 FYEKMQ (reference sequence). The CDR3 loop reads CASSLGPLAGEGDEQYF. The CDR3 DNA reads as TGTGCCAGCAGCTTAGGTCCGCTAGCGGGAGAAGGAGACGAGCAGTACTTC.

This chain joins TRBV7-2 and TRBJ2-3; 7 positions agree with TRBD2. In germline, CDR1 is SGHTA, CDR2 FQGNSA. The CDR3 loop spans 16 amino acids. The junction had 6 bases not matched to a gene; V was cut back by 1 base and J by 2 bases. The CDR3 nucleotides read TGTGCCAGCAGCTTAGTCCGTCTAGCGGTCACAGATACGCAGTATTTT. This codes for CASSLVRLAVTDTQYF.

This clonotype was observed a few times. The chain carries TRBV7-8 and TRBJ1-5; a possible D gene is TRBD1 (6 bases). Germline assignment: CDR1 SGHVS and CDR2 FQNEAQ. The V end was cut by 3 bases, the J end by 1 base, with 10 bases between. This CDR3 has 15 amino acids. CDR3 residues: CASSLMRGSNQPQHF. The CDR3 bases are TGTGCCAGCAGCTTGATGAGGGGGAGCAATCAGCCCCAGCATTTT.

This clonotype has more than one count but fewer than ten. V and J are TRBV5-6 and TRBJ1-4; TRBD1 is a possible D gene (6 bases). V lost 3 bases and J 5 bases, leaving 14 bases between the germline ends. CDR1 and CDR2 (germline): SGHDT, YYEEEE. The CDR3 is 15 residues long. The CDR3 region is CASSYITGNNEKLFF. CDR3 bases: TGTGCCAGCAGCTATATCACAGGGAACAATGAAAAACTGTTTTTT.

The CDR3 here is CASSTSGTASTDTQYF. CDR3 bases: TGTGCCAGCAGTACCTCCGGGACAGCTAGCACAGATACGCAGTATTTT. The chain carries TRBV2 and TRBJ2-3; TRBD1 matches at 7 bases. The CDR3 consists of 16 residues. The V segment lost 5 bases and the J segment 0 bases; nucleotides outside the gene matches: 8. Germline assignment: CDR1 SNHLY and CDR2 FYNNEI.

The table lists this clonotype with a few counts. J is TRBJ2-4 and V is TRBV20-1, with TRBD2 matching 10 bases. The length of the CDR3 is 13 residues. CDR1 and CDR2 (germline): DFQATT, SNEGSKA (reference sequence). The ends lost 6 bases at V and 4 bases at J; junction bases unmatched: 3. The DNA of the CDR3 is TGCAGTGCACAACTAGCGGGAAAAAACATTCAGTACTTC. Translation: CSAQLAGKNIQYF.

This clonotype has a handful of counts. This chain uses TRBV18 with TRBJ2-7, with 8 bases identical to TRBD2. V shed 2 bases, J shed 2 bases, and the junction held 11 bases outside the gene matches. Germline-derived CDR1 and CDR2 are KGHSH and LQKENI. The CDR3 spans 17 residues. CDR3 loop: CASSPGFLQTSAYEQYF. The CDR3 nucleotides read TGTGCCAGCTCACCAGGATTTCTTCAGACTAGCGCCTACGAGCAGTACTTC.

This clonotype was seen only a few times. V is TRBV19 and J is TRBJ2-5, with 7 bases lining up with TRBD1. The CDR3 is 15 amino acids. The germline gives CDR1 LNHDA, CDR2 SQIVND (reference sequence). After removal of 4 bases from V and 5 bases from J, the junction contained 10 bases not matched to a gene. This chain's CDR3 is CASSTGGPWRETQYF. CDR3 DNA sequence: TGTGCCAGTAGTACAGGGGGTCCCTGGAGGGAGACCCAGTACTTC.

In this sample, this clonotype turned up a few times. V is TRBV11-2 and J is TRBJ2-1, with D maybe TRBD1 (6 bases). The CDR3 spans 16 residues. Germline V gene sequence: CDR1 SGHAT, CDR2 FQNNGV. V lost 3 bases to trimming and J lost 0 bases, with 12 bases between them. CDR3 DNA: TGTGCCAGCAGCTTTCAGGGGTCTAGCTCCTACAATGAGCAGTTCTTC. Its protein product is CASSFQGSSSYNEQFF.

This clonotype was counted many times. This chain joins TRBV28 and TRBJ1-2; TRBD1 matches 7 bases. This CDR3 comprises 14 residues. Germline V gene lookup returns CDR1 MDHEN and CDR2 SYDVKM. With 5 bases clipped from V and 6 bases from J, the junction kept 9 bases outside the gene matches. CDR3 residues: CASSRRTGDNGYTF. In nucleotides, the CDR3 is TGTGCCAGCAGTCGACGGACAGGAGATAATGGCTACACCTTC.

CDR3 loop: CASRAQATNYGYTF. The CDR3 DNA is TGTGCCAGCAGAGCGCAGGCCACCAACTATGGCTACACCTTC. The rearrangement uses TRBV28 and TRBJ1-2; D is undetermined. The CDR3 runs 14 residues. Germline CDR1 and CDR2: MDHEN and SYDVKM. Trimming removed 6 bases from V and 2 bases from J, with 13 bases in between.

The V gene is TRBV7-2, the J gene TRBJ1-5; D unresolved. The germline CDR1 and CDR2 sequences are SGHTA and FQGNSA. The CDR3 length is 16 residues. V lost 0 bases and J 0 bases, leaving 9 bases between the germline ends. The DNA for the CDR3 is TGTGCCAGCAGCTTAGCGGTACCTGATAGCAATCAGCCCCAGCATTTT. Translating it yields CASSLAVPDSNQPQHF.

The CDR3 protein is CSARAPTGGGYNYGYTF. DNA for the CDR3: TGCAGTGCTAGAGCACCGACAGGGGGTGGCTATAACTATGGCTACACCTTC. The chain is built from TRBV20-1 and TRBJ1-2, with 9 bases lining up with TRBD1. The J segment lost 1 base and the V segment lost 1 base, leaving 10 bases of the junction unmatched. Germline CDR1 is DFQATT and CDR2 is SNEGSKA (reference sequence). CDR3 length: 17 residues.

This rearrangement joins TRBV29-1 to TRBJ2-2, with D perhaps TRBD2 (7 bases). CDR1 is SQVTM and CDR2 is ANQGSEA in the germline V gene. Trimming took off 7 bases at V and 4 bases at J, with 16 bases between the two ends. The CDR3 sequence is 14 residues long. The DNA of the CDR3 is TGCAGCGCCAGTTCGAGGGGGGGCACCGGGGAGCTGTTTTTT. Residues: CSASSRGGTGELFF.

This clonotype was found many times. The chain recombines TRBV2 with TRBJ1-2; D might be TRBD1 (5 bases). Germline CDR1 SNHLY, CDR2 FYNNEI. Trimming removed 11 bases from V and 1 base from J, with 14 bases in between. The CDR3 sequence is 13 residues long. In DNA form, the CDR3 reads TGTGCCGGGAACCCAGGGAATAACTATGGCTACACCTTC. Encoded protein: CAGNPGNNYGYTF.

This clonotype has just a few counts. V usage is TRBV5-5 and J usage is TRBJ1-1; TRBD1 aligns across 7 bases. This CDR3 is built from 13 residues. V dropped 6 bases and J dropped 5; count of bases not matched to a gene: 7. The germline CDR1 and CDR2 sequences are SGHKS and YYEKEE (reference sequence). The CDR3 DNA reads as TGTGCCAGCACCTTACAGGGGTCGACTGAAGCTTTCTTT. Translation gives CASTLQGSTEAFF.

This rearrangement joins TRBV7-9 to TRBJ1-2; D might be TRBD1 (6 bases). Germline lookup yields CDR1 SEHNR and CDR2 FQNEAQ (reference sequence). The CDR3 is made up of 16 amino acids. V was shortened by 4 bases and J by 7 bases, with 22 bases between the two germline ends. CDR3 sequence (DNA): TGTGCCAGCAGCTATCGGCGGCTGGGGGCGCCGGTTGGCTACACCTTC. Translated, it gives CASSYRRLGAPVGYTF. The whole variable domain, filled in from reference TRBV7-9 and TRBJ1-2, reads DTGVSQNPRHKITKRGQNVTFRCDPISEHNRLYWYRQTLGQGPEFLTYFQNEAQLEKSRLLSDRFSAERPKGSFSTLEIQRTEQGDSAMYLCASSYRRLGAPVGYTFGSGTRLTVV.

This clonotype was seen repeatedly, ten times or more. The chain recombines TRBV12-3 or TRBV12-4 with TRBJ1-1; D is undetermined. This CDR3 has 14 residues. The V end lost 5 bases, the J end lost 1 base, and 11 bases lay between the germline ends. This CDR3 reads CASSPTNRNTEAFF. The DNA of the CDR3 is TGTGCCAGCAGTCCGACCAACAGGAACACTGAAGCTTTCTTT.

This chain connects TRBV7-3 to TRBJ1-1, with 7 positions matching TRBD1. This CDR3 is built from 14 residues. V was clipped by 2 bases and J by 4 bases; unmatched bases: 4. Germline-derived CDR1 and CDR2 are SGHTA and FQGTGA. In DNA, the CDR3 is TGTGCCAGCAGCTTACAGGGGGACGGCACTGAAGCTTTCTTT. This sequence encodes CASSLQGDGTEAFF.

This chain uses TRBV30 with TRBJ2-7; weak D call: TRBD2 (5 bases). The CDR3 spans 14 residues. The germline CDR1 and CDR2 sequences are GTSNPN and SVGIG (reference sequence). V shed 1 base and J shed 3 bases, with 13 bases lying between them. CDR3 loop: CAWSDGGGVYEQYF. Here the CDR3 DNA reads TGTGCCTGGAGTGATGGAGGCGGAGTCTACGAGCAGTACTTC.

Remarks on this clonotype: A much larger clonotype is one base distant, so this may be a read error. The gene calls are TRBV6-1 and TRBJ1-5; D is possibly TRBD1 (5 bases). The V gene's germline CDR1 is MNHNS and CDR2 SASEGT. V lost 5 bases, J lost 7 bases, and 15 bases lay in between. CDR3 length: 14 amino acids. This CDR3 reads CASSRSGTKQPQHF. CDR3 bases: TGTGCCAGCAGTCGTTCCGGGACTAAACAGCCCCAGCATTTT.

The rearrangement joins TRBV9 to TRBJ2-3; D is uncertain. The CDR3 runs 15 residues. Per the germline V gene, CDR1 is SGDLS and CDR2 is YYNGEE. Trimming removed 0 bases at V and 0 bases at J, with 8 bases between. The CDR3 nucleotides are TGTGCCAGCAGCGTAGAGGGCTATAGCACAGATACGCAGTATTTT. This translates into CASSVEGYSTDTQYF.

This clonotype has a count of ten or more. The chain has TRBV29-1 and TRBJ1-2; perhaps TRBD1 as D (6 bases). CDR3 length equals 12 residues. Trimming took 6 bases from V and 2 from J, leaving 10 bases between them. Germline V gene data show CDR1 as SQVTM and CDR2 as ANQGSEA. The CDR3 sequence is CSVMDRNYGYTF. The CDR3 coding sequence is TGCAGCGTCATGGACAGAAACTATGGCTACACCTTC. Full variable domain (missing parts from reference TRBV29-1 and TRBJ1-2): SAVISQKPSRDICQRGTSLTIQCQVDSQVTMMFWYRQQPGQSLTLIATANQGSEATYESGFVIDKFPISRPNLTFSTLTVSNMSPEDSSIYLCSVMDRNYGYTFGSGTRLTVV.